The clone carrying this T cell receptor (beta chain) was counted a few times. Its cognate antigen is unknown. This record belongs to a study of OX40 agonist ivuxolimab in advanced cancers. Study in general: Partial responses were achieved by three patients, of whom one had hepatocellular carcinoma and two had cutaneous melanoma.

The CDR3 consists of 13 residues. V was clipped by 5 bases and J by 2 bases, with 10 bases between them. CDR1 SGHRS and CDR2 YFSETQ come from the germline V gene. Study outcomes and limitations: Relative to CD4+, CD8+ T cells held more expanded clones on average.

Here immunoSEQ multiplex PCR was the method, and the copy in TCRdb shows in-frame clones only, minus some. The sample contains under 55,000 clones, less than 90% of which appear only once. This sequence originates from an adult with an advanced solid tumor such as melanoma, head and neck, liver or kidney cancer. This specimen was CD4+ or CD8+ T cells sorted from blood, taken in a trial of the OX40 agonist ivuxolimab. The rearrangement links TRBV5-1 to TRBJ1-2, with D perhaps TRBD1 (5 bases). The CDR3 coding sequence is TGCGCCAGCAGGGACACCCGGAACTATGGCTACACCTTC. Its translation: CASRDTRNYGYTF.